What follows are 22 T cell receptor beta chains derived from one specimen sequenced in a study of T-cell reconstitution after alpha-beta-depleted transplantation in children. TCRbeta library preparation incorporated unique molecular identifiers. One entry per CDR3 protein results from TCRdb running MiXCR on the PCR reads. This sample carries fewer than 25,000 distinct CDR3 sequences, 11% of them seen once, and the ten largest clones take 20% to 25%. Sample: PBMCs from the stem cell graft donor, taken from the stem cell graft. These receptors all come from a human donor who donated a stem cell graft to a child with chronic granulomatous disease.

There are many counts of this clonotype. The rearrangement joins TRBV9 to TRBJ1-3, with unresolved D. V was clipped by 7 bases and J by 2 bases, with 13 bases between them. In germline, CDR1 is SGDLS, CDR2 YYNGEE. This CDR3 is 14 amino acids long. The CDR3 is CASGPPGPGNTIYF. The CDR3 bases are TGTGCCAGCGGCCCCCCGGGTCCTGGAAACACCATATATTTT. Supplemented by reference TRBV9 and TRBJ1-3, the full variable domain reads DSGVTQTPKHLITATGQRVTLRCSPRSGDLSVYWYQQSLDQGLQFLIQYYNGEERAKGNILERFSAQQFPDLHSELNLSSLELGDSALYFCASGPPGPGNTIYFGEGSWLTVV.

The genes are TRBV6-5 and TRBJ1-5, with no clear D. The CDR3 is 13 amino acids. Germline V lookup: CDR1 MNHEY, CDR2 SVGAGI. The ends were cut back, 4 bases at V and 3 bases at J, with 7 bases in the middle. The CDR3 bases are TGTGCCAGCAGTTTCGGAAACAATCAGCCCCAGCATTTT. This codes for CASSFGNNQPQHF.

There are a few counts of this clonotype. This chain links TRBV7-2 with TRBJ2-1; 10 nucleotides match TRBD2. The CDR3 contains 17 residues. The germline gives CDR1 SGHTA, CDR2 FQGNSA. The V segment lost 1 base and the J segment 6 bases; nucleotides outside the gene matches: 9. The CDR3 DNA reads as TGTGCCAGCAGCTTAGGACTAGCGGGCGTGCTGGGCAATGAGCAGTTCTTC. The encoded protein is CASSLGLAGVLGNEQFF.

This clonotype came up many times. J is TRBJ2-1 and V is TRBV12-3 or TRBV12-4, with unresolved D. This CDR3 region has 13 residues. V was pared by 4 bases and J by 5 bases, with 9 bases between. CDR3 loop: CASSSRENNEQFF. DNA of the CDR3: TGTGCCAGCAGTTCCCGTGAAAACAATGAGCAGTTCTTC.

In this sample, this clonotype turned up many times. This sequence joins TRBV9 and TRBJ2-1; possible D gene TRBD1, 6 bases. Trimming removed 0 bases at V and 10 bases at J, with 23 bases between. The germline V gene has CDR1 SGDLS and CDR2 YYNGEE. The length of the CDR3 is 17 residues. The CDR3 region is CASSVAGVLGASAEQFF. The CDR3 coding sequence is TGTGCCAGCAGCGTAGCTGGGGTGTTGGGGGCTTCCGCCGAGCAGTTCTTC.

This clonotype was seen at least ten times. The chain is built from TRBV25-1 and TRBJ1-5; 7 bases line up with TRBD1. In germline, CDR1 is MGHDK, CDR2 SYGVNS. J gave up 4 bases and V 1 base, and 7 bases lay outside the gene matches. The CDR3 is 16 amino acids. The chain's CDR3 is CASSESGGRGNQPQHF. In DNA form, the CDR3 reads TGTGCCAGCAGTGAATCAGGCGGCAGGGGGAATCAGCCCCAGCATTTT. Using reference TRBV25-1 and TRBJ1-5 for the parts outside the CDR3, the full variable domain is EADIYQTPRYLVIGTGKKITLECSQTMGHDKMYWYQQDPGMELHLIHYSYGVNSTEKGDLSSESTVSRIRTEHFPLTLESARPSHTSQYLCASSESGGRGNQPQHFGDGTRLSIL.

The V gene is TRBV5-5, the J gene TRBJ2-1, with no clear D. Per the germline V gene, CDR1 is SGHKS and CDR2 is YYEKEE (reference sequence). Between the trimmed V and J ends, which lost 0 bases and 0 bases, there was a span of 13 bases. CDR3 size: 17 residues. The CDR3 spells CASSLDGSPSSYNEQFF. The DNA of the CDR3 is TGTGCCAGCAGCTTGGATGGCTCCCCAAGCTCCTACAATGAGCAGTTCTTC.

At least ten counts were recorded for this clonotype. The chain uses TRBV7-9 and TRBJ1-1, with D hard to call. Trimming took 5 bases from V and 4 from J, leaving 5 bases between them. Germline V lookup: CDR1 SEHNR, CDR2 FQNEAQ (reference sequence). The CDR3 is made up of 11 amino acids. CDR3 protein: CASSHPTEAFF. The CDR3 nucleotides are TGTGCCAGCAGCCACCCCACTGAAGCTTTCTTT.

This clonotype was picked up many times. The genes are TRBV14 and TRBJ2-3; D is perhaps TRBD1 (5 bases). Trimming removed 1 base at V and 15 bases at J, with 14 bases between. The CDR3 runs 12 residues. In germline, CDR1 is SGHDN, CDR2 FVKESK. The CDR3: CASSQANGAIYF. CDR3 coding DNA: TGTGCCAGCAGCCAAGCGAATGGGGCGATCTATTTT.

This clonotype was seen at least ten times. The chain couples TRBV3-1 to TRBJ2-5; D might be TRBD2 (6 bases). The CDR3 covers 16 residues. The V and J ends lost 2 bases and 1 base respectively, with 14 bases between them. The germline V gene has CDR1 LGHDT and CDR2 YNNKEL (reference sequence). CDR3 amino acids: CASSQLVAELQETQYF. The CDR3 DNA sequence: TGTGCCAGCAGCCAACTCGTAGCGGAGCTCCAAGAGACCCAGTACTTC.

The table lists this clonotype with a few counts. The CDR3 bases are TGTGCCACCTCCCAAGGAAGTCTTGATCCTCGAGGGACCCAGTACTTC. Translating it yields CATSQGSLDPRGTQYF. This chain links TRBV3-1 with TRBJ2-5, with no clear D. The ends were cut back, 10 bases at V and 7 bases at J, with 28 bases in the middle. The CDR3 covers 16 residues. Germline loops: CDR1 LGHDT, CDR2 YNNKEL (reference sequence).

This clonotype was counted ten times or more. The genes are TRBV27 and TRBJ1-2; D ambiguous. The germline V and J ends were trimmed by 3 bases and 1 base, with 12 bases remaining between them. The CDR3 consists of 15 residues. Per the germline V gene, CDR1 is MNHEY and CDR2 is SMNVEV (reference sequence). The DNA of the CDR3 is TGTGCCAGCAGTTTCCTTCGCACGGTTAACTATGGCTACACCTTC. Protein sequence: CASSFLRTVNYGYTF.

The CDR3 loop reads CSVEVGGLGNRQYF. CDR3 in DNA: TGCAGCGTTGAAGTGGGGGGTTTGGGAAACAGGCAGTACTTC. V and J are TRBV29-1 and TRBJ2-4; D perhaps matches TRBD2 (6 bases). CDR1 is SQVTM, CDR2 ANQGSEA, per germline. The CDR3 sequence is 14 residues long. Deletions cut 1 base from V and 13 bases from J, with 20 bases between.

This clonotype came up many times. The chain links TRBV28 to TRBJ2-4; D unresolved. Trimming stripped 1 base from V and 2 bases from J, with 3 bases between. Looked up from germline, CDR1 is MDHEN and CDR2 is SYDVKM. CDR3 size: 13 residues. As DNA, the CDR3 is TGTGCCAGCAGTTTATTGTCCAAAAACATTCAGTACTTC. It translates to CASSLLSKNIQYF.

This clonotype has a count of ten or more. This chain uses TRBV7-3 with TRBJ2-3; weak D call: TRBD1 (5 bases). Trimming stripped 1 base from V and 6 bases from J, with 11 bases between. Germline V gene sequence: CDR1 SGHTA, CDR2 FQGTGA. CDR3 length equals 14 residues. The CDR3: CASSLRPGMDTQYF. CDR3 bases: TGTGCCAGCAGCTTAAGGCCAGGGATGGATACGCAGTATTTT.

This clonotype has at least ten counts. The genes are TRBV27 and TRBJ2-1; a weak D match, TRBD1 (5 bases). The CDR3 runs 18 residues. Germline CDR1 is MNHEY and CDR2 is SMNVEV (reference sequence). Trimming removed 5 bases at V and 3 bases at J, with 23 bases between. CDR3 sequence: CASSPRGLVSSNYNEQFF. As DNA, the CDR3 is TGTGCCAGCAGTCCTAGGGGCCTGGTGTCTAGTAACTACAATGAGCAGTTCTTC.

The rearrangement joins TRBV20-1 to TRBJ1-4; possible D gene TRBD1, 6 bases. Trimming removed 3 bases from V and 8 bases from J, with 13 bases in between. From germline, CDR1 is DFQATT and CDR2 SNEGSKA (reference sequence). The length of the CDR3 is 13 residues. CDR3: CSASPLQGEKLFF. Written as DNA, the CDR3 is TGCAGTGCTAGCCCCCTTCAGGGGGAAAAACTGTTTTTT.

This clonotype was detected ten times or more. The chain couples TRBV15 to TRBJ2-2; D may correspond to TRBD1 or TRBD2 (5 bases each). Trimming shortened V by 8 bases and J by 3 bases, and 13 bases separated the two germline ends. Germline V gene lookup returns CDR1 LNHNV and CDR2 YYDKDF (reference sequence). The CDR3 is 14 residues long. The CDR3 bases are TGTGCCACCCTGTGGGGCGGGTACACCGGGGAGCTGTTTTTT. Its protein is CATLWGGYTGELFF.

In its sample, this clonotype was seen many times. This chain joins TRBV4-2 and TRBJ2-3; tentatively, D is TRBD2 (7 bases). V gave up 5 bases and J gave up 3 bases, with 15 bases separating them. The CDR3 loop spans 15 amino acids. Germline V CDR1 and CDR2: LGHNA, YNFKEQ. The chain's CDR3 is CASSGAGAITDTQYF. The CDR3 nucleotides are TGTGCCAGCAGCGGGGCGGGGGCGATAACAGATACGCAGTATTTT.

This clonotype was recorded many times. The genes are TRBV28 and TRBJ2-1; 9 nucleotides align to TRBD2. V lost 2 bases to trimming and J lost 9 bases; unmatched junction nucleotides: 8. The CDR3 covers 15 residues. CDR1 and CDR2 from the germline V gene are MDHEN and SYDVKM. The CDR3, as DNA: TGTGCCAGCAGTTTAATGGCCCAGGGACTAGCTGAGCAGTTCTTC. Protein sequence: CASSLMAQGLAEQFF.

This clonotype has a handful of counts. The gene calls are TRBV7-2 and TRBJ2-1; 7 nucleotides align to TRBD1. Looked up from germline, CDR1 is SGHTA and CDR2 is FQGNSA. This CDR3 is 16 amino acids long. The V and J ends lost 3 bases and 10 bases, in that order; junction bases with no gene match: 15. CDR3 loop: CASSLERDRDRKEQFF. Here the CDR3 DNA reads TGTGCCAGCAGCTTGGAGAGAGACAGGGATCGGAAGGAGCAGTTCTTC.

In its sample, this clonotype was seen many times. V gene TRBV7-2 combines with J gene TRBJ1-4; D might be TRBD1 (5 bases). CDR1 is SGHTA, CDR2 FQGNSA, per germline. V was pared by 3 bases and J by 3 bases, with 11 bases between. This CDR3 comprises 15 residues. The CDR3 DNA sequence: TGTGCCAGCAGCTTGGGGCGTTGGCCTAATGAAAAACTGTTTTTT. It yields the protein CASSLGRWPNEKLFF.